This T cell receptor beta chain was observed in a study of shared clonotypes between healthy human individuals. Profiling relied on immunoSEQ multiplex PCR, and the TCRdb table lists in-frame clones only, not all of them. The data hold roughly 1,100,000 clones, with roughly 70% observed a single time. The germline CDR1 and CDR2 sequences are SGHAT and FQNNGV. V dropped 0 bases and J dropped 1 base, with 3 bases sitting between them. The CDR3 is 14 residues long. The clonotype originates from a man in his late teens or twenties in good health. Sequencing input: memory CD4+ T cells sorted from blood. Described subset: CD45RA-negative fraction. The V gene is TRBV11-2, the J gene TRBJ2-2; D gene uncertain. Written as DNA, the CDR3 is TGTGCCAGCAGCTTAGACCTGAACACCGGGGAGCTGTTTTTT. Translated, it gives CASSLDLNTGELFF.